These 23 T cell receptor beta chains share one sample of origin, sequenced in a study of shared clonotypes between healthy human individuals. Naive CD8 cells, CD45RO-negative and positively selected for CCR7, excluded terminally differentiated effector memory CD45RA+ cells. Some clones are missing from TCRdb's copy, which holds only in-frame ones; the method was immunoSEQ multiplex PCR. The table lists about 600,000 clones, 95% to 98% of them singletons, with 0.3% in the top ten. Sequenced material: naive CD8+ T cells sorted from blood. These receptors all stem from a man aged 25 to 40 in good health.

CDR3 loop: CASSLNPGQRSGANVLTF. In nucleotides, the CDR3 is TGTGCCAGCAGCTTGAACCCGGGACAGCGCTCTGGGGCCAACGTCCTGACTTTC. The chain links TRBV7-8 to TRBJ2-6; 7 positions agree with TRBD1. Germline V CDR1 and CDR2: SGHVS, FQNEAQ. V was clipped by 3 bases and J by 0 bases; unmatched bases: 8. CDR3 length: 18 residues.

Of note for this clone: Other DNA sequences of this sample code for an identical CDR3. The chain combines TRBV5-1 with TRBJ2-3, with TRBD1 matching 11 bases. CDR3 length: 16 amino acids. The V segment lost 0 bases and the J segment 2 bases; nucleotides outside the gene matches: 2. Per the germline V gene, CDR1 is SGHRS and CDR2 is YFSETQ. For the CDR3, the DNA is TGCGCCAGCAGCTTGGGGACAGGGGGCTTCACAGATACGCAGTATTTT. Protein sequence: CASSLGTGGFTDTQYF.

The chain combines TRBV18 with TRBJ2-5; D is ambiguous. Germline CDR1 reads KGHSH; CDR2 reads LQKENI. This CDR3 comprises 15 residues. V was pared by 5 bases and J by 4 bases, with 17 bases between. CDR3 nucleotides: TGTGCCAGCTCAAAACAAGTGCAGGCAGGAGAGACCCAGTACTTC. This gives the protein CASSKQVQAGETQYF. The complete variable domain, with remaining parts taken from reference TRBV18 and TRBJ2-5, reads NAGVMQNPRHLVRRRGQEARLRCSPMKGHSHVYWYRQLPEEGLKFMVYLQKENIIDESGMPKERFSAEFPKEGPSILRIQQVVRGDSAAYFCASSKQVQAGETQYFGPGTRLLVL.

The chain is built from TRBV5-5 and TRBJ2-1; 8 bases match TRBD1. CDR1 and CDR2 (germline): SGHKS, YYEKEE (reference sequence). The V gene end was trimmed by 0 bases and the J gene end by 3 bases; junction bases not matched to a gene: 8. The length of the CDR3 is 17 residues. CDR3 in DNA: TGTGCCAGCAGCTTGGGGGATGTGGGACAGGACTACAATGAGCAGTTCTTC. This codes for CASSLGDVGQDYNEQFF.

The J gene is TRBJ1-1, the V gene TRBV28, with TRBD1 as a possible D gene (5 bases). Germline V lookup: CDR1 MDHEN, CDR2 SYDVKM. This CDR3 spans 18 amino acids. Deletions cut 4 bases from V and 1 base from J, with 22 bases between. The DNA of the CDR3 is TGTGCCAGCAGTTCTTTCCCTGCTAAACTGGGGGGGAACACTGAAGCTTTCTTT. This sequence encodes CASSSFPAKLGGNTEAFF.

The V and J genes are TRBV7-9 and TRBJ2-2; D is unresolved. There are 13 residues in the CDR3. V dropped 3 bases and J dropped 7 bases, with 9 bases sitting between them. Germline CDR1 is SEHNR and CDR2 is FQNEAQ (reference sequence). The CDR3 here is CASSFLRNGELFF. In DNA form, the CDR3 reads TGTGCCAGCAGCTTCCTCAGGAACGGGGAGCTGTTTTTT.

CDR3 protein: CASSEVAGLAYEQYF. The CDR3 coding sequence is TGTGCCAGCAGTGAAGTTGCGGGACTGGCCTACGAGCAGTACTTC. This rearrangement joins TRBV6-1 to TRBJ2-7; D is possibly TRBD2 (6 bases). There are 15 residues in the CDR3. The V and J ends lost 1 base and 2 bases respectively, with 12 bases between them. Germline CDR1 reads MNHNS; CDR2 reads SASEGT.

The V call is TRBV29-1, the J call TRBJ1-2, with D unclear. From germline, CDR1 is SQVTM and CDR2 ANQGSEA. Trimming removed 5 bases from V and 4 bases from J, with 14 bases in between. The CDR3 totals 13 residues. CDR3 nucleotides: TGCAGCGTTAGGTCCACCCAGGTCTATGGCTACACCTTC. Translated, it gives CSVRSTQVYGYTF.

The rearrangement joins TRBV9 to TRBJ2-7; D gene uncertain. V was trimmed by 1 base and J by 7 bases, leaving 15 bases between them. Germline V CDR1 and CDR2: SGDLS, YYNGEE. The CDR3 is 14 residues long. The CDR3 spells CASSVRAHQEEQYF. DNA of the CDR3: TGTGCCAGCAGCGTACGGGCGCACCAAGAGGAGCAGTACTTC.

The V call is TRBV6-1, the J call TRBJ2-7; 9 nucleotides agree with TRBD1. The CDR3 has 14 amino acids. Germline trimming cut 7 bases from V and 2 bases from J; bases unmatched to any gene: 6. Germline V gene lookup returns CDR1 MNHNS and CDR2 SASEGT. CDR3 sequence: CASTKRDRAYEQYF. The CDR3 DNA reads TGTGCCAGCACCAAAAGGGACAGGGCCTACGAGCAGTACTTC.

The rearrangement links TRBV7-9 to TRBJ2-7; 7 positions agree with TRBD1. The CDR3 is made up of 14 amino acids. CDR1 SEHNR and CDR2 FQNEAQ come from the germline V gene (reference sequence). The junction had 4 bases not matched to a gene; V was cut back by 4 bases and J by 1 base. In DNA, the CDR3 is TGTGCCAGCAGCTGGGCAGGGGGTTCCTACGAGCAGTACTTC. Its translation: CASSWAGGSYEQYF.

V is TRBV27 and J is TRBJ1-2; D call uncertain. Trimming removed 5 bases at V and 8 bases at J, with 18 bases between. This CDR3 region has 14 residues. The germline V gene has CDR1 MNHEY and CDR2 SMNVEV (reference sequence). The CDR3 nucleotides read TGTGCCAGCAGTCCGCTTGGGGTAGCAGTCGGCTACACCTTC. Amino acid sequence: CASSPLGVAVGYTF.

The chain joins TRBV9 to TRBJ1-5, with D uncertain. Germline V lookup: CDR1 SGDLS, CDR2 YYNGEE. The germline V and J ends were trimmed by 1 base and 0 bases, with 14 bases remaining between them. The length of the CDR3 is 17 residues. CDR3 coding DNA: TGTGCCAGCAGCGTACTAGGGTCCCGCTATAGCAATCAGCCCCAGCATTTT. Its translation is CASSVLGSRYSNQPQHF. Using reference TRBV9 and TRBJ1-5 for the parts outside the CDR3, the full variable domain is DSGVTQTPKHLITATGQRVTLRCSPRSGDLSVYWYQQSLDQGLQFLIQYYNGEERAKGNILERFSAQQFPDLHSELNLSSLELGDSALYFCASSVLGSRYSNQPQHFGDGTRLSIL.

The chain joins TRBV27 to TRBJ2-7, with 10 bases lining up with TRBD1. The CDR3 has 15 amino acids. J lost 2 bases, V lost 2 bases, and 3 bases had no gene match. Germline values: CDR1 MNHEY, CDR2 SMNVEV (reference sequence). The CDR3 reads CASSLMGQGTYEQYF. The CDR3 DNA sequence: TGTGCCAGCAGTTTAATGGGACAGGGGACCTACGAGCAGTACTTC.

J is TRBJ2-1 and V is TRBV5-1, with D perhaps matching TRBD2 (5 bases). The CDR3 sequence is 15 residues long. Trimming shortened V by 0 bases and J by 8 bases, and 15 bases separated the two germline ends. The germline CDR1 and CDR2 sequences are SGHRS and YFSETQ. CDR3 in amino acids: CASSLGVLVPDEQFF. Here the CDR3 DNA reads TGCGCCAGCAGCTTGGGGGTACTAGTCCCCGATGAGCAGTTCTTC.

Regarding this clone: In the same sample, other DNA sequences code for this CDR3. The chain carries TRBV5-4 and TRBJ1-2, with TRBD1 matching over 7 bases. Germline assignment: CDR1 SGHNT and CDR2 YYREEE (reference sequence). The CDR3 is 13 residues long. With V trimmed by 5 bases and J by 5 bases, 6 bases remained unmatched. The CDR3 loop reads CASRRGQGYGYTF. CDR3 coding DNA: TGTGCCAGCAGAAGGGGGCAAGGGTATGGCTACACCTTC.

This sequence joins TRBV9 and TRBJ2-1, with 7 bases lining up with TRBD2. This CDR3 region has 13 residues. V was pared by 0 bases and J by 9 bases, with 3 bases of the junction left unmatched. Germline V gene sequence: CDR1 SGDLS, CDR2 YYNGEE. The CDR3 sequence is CASSVGGGSEQFF. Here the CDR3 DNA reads TGTGCCAGCAGCGTAGGGGGAGGGTCTGAGCAGTTCTTC.

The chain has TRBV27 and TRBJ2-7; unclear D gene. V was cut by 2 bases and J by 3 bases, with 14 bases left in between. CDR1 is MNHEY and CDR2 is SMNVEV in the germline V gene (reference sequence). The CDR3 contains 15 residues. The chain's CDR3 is CASSLKGGYFYEQYF. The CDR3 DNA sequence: TGTGCCAGCAGTTTAAAGGGTGGGTACTTCTACGAGCAGTACTTC.

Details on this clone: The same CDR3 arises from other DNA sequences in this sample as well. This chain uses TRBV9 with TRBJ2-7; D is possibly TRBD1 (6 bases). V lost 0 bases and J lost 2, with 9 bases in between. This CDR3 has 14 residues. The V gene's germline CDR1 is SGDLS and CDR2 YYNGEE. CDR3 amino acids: CASSVGGTTYEQYF. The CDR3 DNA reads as TGTGCCAGCAGCGTAGGTGGGACAACCTACGAGCAGTACTTC. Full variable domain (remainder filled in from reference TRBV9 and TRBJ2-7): DSGVTQTPKHLITATGQRVTLRCSPRSGDLSVYWYQQSLDQGLQFLIQYYNGEERAKGNILERFSAQQFPDLHSELNLSSLELGDSALYFCASSVGGTTYEQYFGPGTRLTVT.

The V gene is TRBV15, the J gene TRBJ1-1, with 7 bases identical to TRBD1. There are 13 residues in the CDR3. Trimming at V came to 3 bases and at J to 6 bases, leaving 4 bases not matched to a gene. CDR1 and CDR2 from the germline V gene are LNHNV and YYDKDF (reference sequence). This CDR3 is CATSSYRGPEAFF. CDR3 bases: TGTGCCACCAGCAGCTACAGGGGTCCTGAAGCTTTCTTT.

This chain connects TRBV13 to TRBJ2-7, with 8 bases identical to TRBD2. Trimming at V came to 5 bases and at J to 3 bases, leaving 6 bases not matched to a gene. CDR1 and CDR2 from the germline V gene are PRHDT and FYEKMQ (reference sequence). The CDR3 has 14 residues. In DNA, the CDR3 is TGTGCCAGCAGCGAAGGACTAGCAGACTACGAGCAGTACTTC. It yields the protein CASSEGLADYEQYF.

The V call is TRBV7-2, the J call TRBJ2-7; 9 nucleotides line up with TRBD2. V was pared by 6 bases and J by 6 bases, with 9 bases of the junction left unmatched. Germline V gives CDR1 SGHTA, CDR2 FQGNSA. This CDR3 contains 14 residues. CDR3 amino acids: CASSWGLAGFEQYF. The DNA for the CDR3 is TGTGCCAGCAGTTGGGGGCTAGCGGGGTTCGAGCAGTACTTC.

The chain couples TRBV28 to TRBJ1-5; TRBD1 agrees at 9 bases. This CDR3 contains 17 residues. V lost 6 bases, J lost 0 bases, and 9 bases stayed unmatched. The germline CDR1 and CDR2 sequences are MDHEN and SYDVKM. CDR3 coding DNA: TGTGCCAGCAGCAGCCGGGACAGGGATTATAGCAATCAGCCCCAGCATTTT. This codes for CASSSRDRDYSNQPQHF.